These 2 T cell receptor beta chains originate from one sample sequenced in a study of T cell responses to AZD1222 COVID-19 vaccine. The table came from immunoSEQ multiplex PCR; TCRdb's copy has only in-frame clones and leaves some out. Here the sample spans 96,000 or so clones, about nine tenths being singletons. This specimen consisted of peripheral blood, obtained on day 0 of AZD1222 vaccination. Receptors were obtained from an adult in good health.

The rearrangement uses TRBV30 and TRBJ2-1, with 9 bases fitting TRBD2. There are 15 residues in the CDR3. Germline CDR1 reads GTSNPN; CDR2 reads SVGIG (reference sequence). V dropped 4 bases and J dropped 4; count of bases not matched to a gene: 8. The chain's CDR3 is CAWKVGAGGYNEQFF. The CDR3 coding sequence is TGTGCCTGGAAGGTTGGAGCGGGGGGTTACAATGAGCAGTTCTTC.

The chain employs TRBV5-1 and TRBJ1-1, with D unresolved. Germline V gene sequence: CDR1 SGHRS, CDR2 YFSETQ. Deletions cut 1 base from V and 6 bases from J, with 13 bases between. The CDR3 runs to 14 residues. The CDR3 sequence is CASSLTIQGSEAFF. DNA for the CDR3: TGCGCCAGCAGCTTGACTATCCAAGGCTCTGAAGCTTTCTTT.